This T cell receptor beta chain was captured by sequencing in a study of early T cells in non-severe SARS-CoV-2 infection. TCRdb analysed the 5' RACE reads with MiXCR anew, one entry per CDR3 protein. This table holds approximately 110,000 distinct CDR3 sequences, under 15% found once. Germline V CDR1 and CDR2: LGHDT, YNNKEL (reference sequence). V lost 8 bases to trimming and J lost 7 bases, with 12 bases between them. CDR3 length equals 11 residues. The sample holds one count of this clonotype. With a much larger clone just one base away, this may be a read error. The chain links TRBV3-1 to TRBJ2-7; D call uncertain. The material sequenced was whole blood. This sequence was found in an adult who was a healthcare worker with PCR-confirmed SARS-CoV-2 infection or an uninfected control (not recorded which). The DNA for the CDR3 is TGTGCCAGCGGCGCCGGCGGTGAGCAGTACTTC. Translating gives CASGAGGEQYF.